Included here is one T cell receptor beta chain sequence, with context. CDR1 WSHSY and CDR2 SAAADI come from the germline V gene. This CDR3 spans 12 amino acids. The V end was cut by 6 bases, the J end by 9 bases, with 14 bases between. This specimen belongs to a study of shared clonotypes between healthy human individuals. The repertoire was sequenced with immunoSEQ multiplex PCR; TCRdb's copy has only in-frame clones and lacks some. The sample consists of about 680,000 clones, approximately 79% of them appearing once. The source is a woman aged 25 to 39 in good health. The rearrangement links TRBV10-2 to TRBJ2-5; D is undetermined. The sample consisted of memory CD4+ T cells sorted from blood. The subset was: CD45RA-negative fraction. CDR3 nucleotide sequence: TGCGCCAGCAGGTCGATGGTAGGGCCCCAGTACTTC. The encoded protein is CASRSMVGPQYF.